This T cell receptor beta chain emerged from a study of blood T cell repertoires in COVID-19. CDR1 SGDLS and CDR2 YYNGEE come from the germline V gene. The CDR3 has 17 amino acids. V gave up 4 bases and J gave up 4 bases; unmatched junction bases: 11. This table comes from immunoSEQ multiplex PCR, and its TCRdb copy is limited to in-frame clones, with some not included. The table includes fewer than 250,000 clones, roughly 80% detected once. This chain links TRBV9 with TRBJ2-5, with 12 bases lining up with TRBD2. Input material: peripheral blood. This TCR was sampled from a woman older than 75 with COVID-19, enrolled during active disease. The CDR3 nucleotides are TGTGCCAGCAGCCCGGCGGCTCTAGCGGGGGGGGTAGAGACCCAGTACTTC. Translated, it gives CASSPAALAGGVETQYF.